This TCR beta chain was profiled in a study of cytomegalovirus exposure and HLA in healthy donors listed by TCRdb under 2017. In the study overall: In an earlier analysis of approximately 640 of the donors, 250 to 350 Gb of sequence data and just under 120 million unique TCR beta sequences from about 179 million T cells were reported. An early release covering just under 650 HLA-typed donors comprised approximately 290 gigabases of sequencing data and tens of millions of unique TCR sequences. The genetic ancestry cluster associated with self-reported Caucasian donors included about four fifths of the roughly 410 genotyped donors. The aim of the study was to test whether cataloging public T cell receptors could identify signatures of past pathogen exposure. The study used immunosequencing to profile the T cell repertoires of 666 subjects and linked those repertoires to cytomegalovirus serostatus. Along with the approximately 700-subject first cohort, a separate validation cohort of roughly 110 different subjects was used. The study combined high-throughput TCR immunosequencing, statistical association of individual TCRs with disease status, and machine learning to predict cytomegalovirus infection status. A later analysis re-analyzed previously published TCR beta repertoires from 666 donors and added high-resolution HLA genotyping to study TCR occurrence patterns. Rather than drawing on any new phenotypic data, the later analysis identified candidate immune exposures from TCR beta sequences and the way those sequences occurred across donors. An earlier analysis of 587 of the donors applied high-throughput TCR beta sequencing to assess whether each TCR beta V gene segment acted as functional or pseudogenic. Donor age, sex, ethnicity and CMV serostatus were compiled together with the repertoire data. In a later genetic analysis, genome-wide SNP genotypes for about 65% of the roughly 700 donors were used, and that subset was treated as a discovery cohort. All discovery cohort repertoires had been generated using a single sequencing platform. Both class I and class II loci were covered by HLA typing, at four-digit resolution. Typing coverage differed by locus: A, B, C, DRB1 and DQB1 were typed in roughly 620-630 donors, DQA1 in approximately 520, DPA1 in around 600, and DPB1 in approximately 450. Because of strong linkage in the cohort, 5 or 6 DR-DQ haplotypes were treated as single units for association and clustering. Among about 410 genotyped donors of the cohort, an average of around 250,000 unique TCR beta nucleotide sequences was sequenced per donor, of which approximately 19% were non-productive. The investigation overall reported the following: Because the 87-base-pair reads could not distinguish some IMGT-functional V segments, including TRBV6-2 and TRBV6-3, those segments were excluded. According to a later analysis, parvovirus B19, influenza, CMV and Epstein-Barr virus appeared linked to several top co-occurrence clusters. CMV serostatus was the only immune exposure information available for the cohort. The classifier was reported to diagnose cytomegalovirus status with high specificity and sensitivity in both the original and validation cohorts. An earlier analysis of approximately 500 of the donors showed that most TCR beta V segments appeared in productive rearrangements either about 90% or about 30% of the time, which broadly matched IMGT annotations. HLA typing was unavailable for some donors at each locus, so association tests used only the typed subset. Assigning TCR associations to individual alleles was difficult when HLA alleles, especially DR and DQ, strongly co-occurred. Because counts were too low, about 15 rarely observed V segments, including chromosome 9 orphons, were left out of the earlier analysis of 587 of the donors. Most CMV-associated TCR beta chains appeared to be HLA-restricted in a later analysis, and the HLA associations seemed to be driven largely by CMV exposure. The presence/absence analyses assumed that sequencing depth was roughly uniform across donors, and that assumption may not be true. A further reported finding was that TCR beta sequences accurately predicted the HLA-A and HLA-B alleles for most subjects in the first cohort. Compared with the roughly 670-donor mean, donors in an Asian-associated ancestry cluster had fewer N-insertions in productive TCRs, according to a later genetic analysis. Three of the identified cytomegalovirus-associated TCR beta chains were confirmed in vitro to be specific for cytomegalovirus antigens. A total of fewer than 200 TCR beta chains were listed by the study as associated with cytomegalovirus. In a later analysis, TCR association rates were found to vary across HLA loci, with the most associated TCRs seen for DRB1 alleles and the fewest for HLA-C alleles. Most TCR sequences were seen in very few donors, while some public TCRs were found in many individuals. A group of highly shared sequence variants was considered likely to be a technical artifact of the sequencing pipeline. Correlated functional status among segregating V segments might reflect linkage disequilibrium, but an unknown experimental factor could not be ruled out. The authors suggested that the approach could potentially be generalized to other disease states and immunological phenotypes. An association between a missense DCLRE1C variant and V-gene and J-gene trimming of TCR beta chains was found in a later genetic analysis and replicated in an independent cohort. In this cohort, only TCR beta chains were sequenced, and detectable features were limited by the absence of alpha or paired-chain data. In a later analysis, HLA-associated TCR beta chains were found to be more clonally expanded and to have lower generation probabilities than equally common non-associated chains. A later analysis associated 16,951 TCR beta sequences with specific HLA alleles at a false discovery rate of 0.05.

The library was generated by the immunoSEQ multiplex PCR assay. The multiplex PCR relied on a mix of 60 forward primers for TCR Vbeta segments and 13 reverse primers for TCR Jbeta segments. The CDR3 region of rearranged TCR beta genes was amplified from genomic DNA with a multiplex PCR assay. The amplified TCR beta libraries were sequenced on the Illumina HiSeq System as 87-base-pair reads. Turning to the authors' computational methods: A later analysis counted approximately 74 million unique TCR beta chains across the 650 to 700 repertoires, and some 11 million of these chains were shared by at least two donors. Raw reads were error-corrected and collapsed into unique sequences with a nearest-neighbor algorithm that merged closely related sequences to remove PCR and sequencing errors. Alignment of CDR3 sequences to IMGT reference sequences was used to assign V, D and J gene segments. For a sequence to be retained, at least a six-nucleotide match to both a V gene segment and a J gene segment was required. Rearrangements were classified as productive when the CDR3 lacked stop codons and remained in frame with V and J, and all other rearrangements were classified as non-productive. CDR3 was defined according to IMGT convention as the region running from the second conserved V-encoded cysteine to the conserved J-encoded phenylalanine. The earlier analysis of some 540 of the donors excluded any sequence lacking an unambiguous match to a single V gene segment. An earlier analysis of 587 of the donors classified V segments as functional when productive rearrangements were above 56.7% and as segregating when the standard deviation between donors was above 5%. A statistical classification framework was built for diagnosing cytomegalovirus status from the catalog of TCR beta chain sequences. A later analysis assigned V and J genes by comparing TCR nucleotide sequences with IMGT/GENE-DB human TR gene sequences. A later analysis assigned CDR3 sequences and most-parsimonious VDJ recombination scenarios with the TCRdist pipeline. In a later analysis, each TCR beta chain was defined by its CDR3 amino acid sequence together with its V-gene family, and reads without a unique V-gene family were excluded. In a later analysis, 550 to 650 highly shared, low-generation-probability nucleotide sequences were removed to address suspected cross-contamination and a sequencing artifact. In a later analysis, a clonal expansion index for each public chain was calculated from normalized within-repertoire ranks of inferred template counts. Generation probabilities in a later analysis came from a VDJ recombination model fitted to out-of-frame rearrangements, and those results were checked against IGoR. A later analysis scored TCR-TCR, TCR-HLA and TCR-CMV co-occurrence with hypergeometric tests, applying a repertoire-size bias correction to TCR pairs. A later analysis estimated false discovery rates by permuting HLA or CMV assignments 20 times. In a later analysis, co-occurring TCRs were grouped with DBSCAN, and TCRdist sequence similarity was added when clustering was performed within HLA-allele-positive subsets. For co-occurrence clustering, repertoires with fewer than 30,000 or more than 120,000 public chains were excluded, along with five repertoires with anomalous nucleotide sharing. TCRdb took this table from immuneACCESS and kept in-frame rearrangements with V and J called. Such tables lack part of the clones; where checked against another copy, unresolved V genes explain under half of the gap, and the rest is unexplained. The DNA gave D and trimming, while V, J and clone size come from that table. The sample data list around 300,000 clones, and about 66% of these were observed just once. The ten largest make up roughly 2.4% of the sample.

Of note for this clone: Its antigen is unknown. Base qualities are not recorded, but no much larger clone differs from it by a single base.

CDR1 and CDR2 are read off the germline V gene as MNHEY and SVGAGI. V sheds 6 bases and J sheds 0 bases, leaving 5 bases between their ends. The CDR3 spans 12 residues, from the cysteine through the phenylalanine. Only CDR3 DNA remains: 36 bases, in frame from the first base. The cohort comprised some 700 healthy bone marrow donors. At the time of sampling, every cohort member was nominally healthy, though immune exposures that went unrecorded were likely present. The donor was CMV seronegative and was included in the group of over 300 seronegative cohort members. A peripheral blood sample was collected from each donor, and TCR beta sequencing was performed on peripheral blood mononuclear cells. The Qiagen DNeasy Blood Extraction Kit was used to extract genomic DNA from the blood cell samples.

Recombination linked TRBV6-5 to TRBJ1-2, with no confident D gene call. The receptor's source is a female donor in good health and CMV-seronegative. Material: PBMCs. This receptor has the CDR3 CASSQANYGYTF. The base sequence is TGTGCCAGCAGCCAGGCTAACTATGGCTACACCTTC.